These 16 T cell receptor beta chains share one sample of origin, sequenced in a study of blood T cell repertoires in COVID-19. Some clones are missing from TCRdb's copy, which holds only in-frame ones; the method was immunoSEQ multiplex PCR. The sample lists some 100,000 clones; approximately 86% were seen once. Sequenced material: PBMCs or T cells enriched from blood (not recorded which). The receptors stem from a woman between 45 and 60 years old who had recovered from COVID-19.

The J gene is TRBJ1-4, the V gene TRBV7-2; D is unclear. The V end was cut by 5 bases, the J end by 13 bases, with 14 bases between. This CDR3 is 12 amino acids long. The germline V gene encodes CDR1 SGHTA and CDR2 FQGNSA. DNA for the CDR3: TGTGCCAGCAGCATGAATTCACTAAGACTGTTTTTT. Translating it yields CASSMNSLRLFF.

The chain joins TRBV12-3 or TRBV12-4 to TRBJ2-7; 7 bases align to TRBD1. CDR3 size: 13 residues. The J segment lost 9 bases and the V segment lost 6 bases, leaving 11 bases of the junction unmatched. CDR3 sequence reads: CASRRTGLLGQYF. The CDR3 DNA is TGTGCCAGCAGACGGACAGGTTTGCTAGGGCAGTACTTC.

The chain couples TRBV7-3 to TRBJ2-7; TRBD2 matches at 7 bases. CDR3 length equals 14 residues. Germline V gene data show CDR1 as SGHTA and CDR2 as FQGTGA. V lost 1 base to trimming and J lost 6 bases; unmatched junction nucleotides: 6. DNA of the CDR3: TGTGCCAGCAGCTTAAAAGCGGGGTCTACCGAGCAGTACTTC. Translation gives CASSLKAGSTEQYF.

The chain recombines TRBV30 with TRBJ2-3, with TRBD1 matching 10 bases. V was clipped by 2 bases and J by 4 bases; unmatched bases: 3. Germline V lookup: CDR1 GTSNPN, CDR2 SVGIG (reference sequence). CDR3 size: 14 residues. The CDR3 DNA is TGTGCCTGGAGTCCCGGGACAGGGGCAGATACGCAGTATTTT. This sequence encodes CAWSPGTGADTQYF. The full variable domain, with the rest looked up from reference TRBV30 and TRBJ2-3, is SQTIHQWPATLVQPVGSPLSLECTVEGTSNPNLYWYRQAAGRGLQLLFYSVGIGQISSEVPQNLSASRPQDRQFILSSKKLLLSDSGFYLCAWSPGTGADTQYFGPGTRLTVL.

The chain has TRBV5-1 and TRBJ2-7, with TRBD1 matching 8 bases. Losses at the gene ends were 5 bases for V and 5 bases for J; bases not matched to a gene: 9. In germline, CDR1 is SGHRS, CDR2 YFSETQ. There are 14 residues in the CDR3. The CDR3 sequence is CASRSGTGGNEQYF. CDR3 DNA: TGCGCCAGCAGAAGTGGTACAGGGGGTAACGAGCAGTACTTC.

There are a few counts of this clone. The chain carries TRBV11-2 and TRBJ1-1; no firm D call. This CDR3 is 13 amino acids long. The germline V gene encodes CDR1 SGHAT and CDR2 FQNNGV. V was pared by 1 base and J by 7 bases, with 10 bases between. In DNA form, the CDR3 reads TGTGCCAGCAGCTTAGTAGGCGGAAGTGAAGCTTTCTTT. This sequence encodes CASSLVGGSEAFF.

The chain carries TRBV30 and TRBJ1-2; D is possibly TRBD1 (6 bases). The CDR3 loop spans 13 amino acids. Trimming stripped 0 bases from V and 7 bases from J, with 12 bases between. Germline V gene sequence: CDR1 GTSNPN, CDR2 SVGIG (reference sequence). The CDR3 is CAWSVITGLGYTF. CDR3 bases: TGTGCCTGGAGTGTGATCACAGGGCTTGGCTACACCTTC.

The count of this clone is one. The gene calls are TRBV28 and TRBJ2-3; D perhaps matches TRBD2 (7 bases). There are 17 residues in the CDR3. V lost 5 bases to trimming and J lost 0 bases, with 18 bases between them. Germline V gives CDR1 MDHEN, CDR2 SYDVKM. The CDR3 sequence is CASSTSGGRKSTDTQYF. In DNA form, the CDR3 reads TGTGCCAGCAGTACATCGGGGGGCCGAAAAAGCACAGATACGCAGTATTTT.

This clone was seen more than once but under ten times. This rearrangement joins TRBV4-1 to TRBJ2-7, with 7 nucleotides matching TRBD1. Germline CDR1 and CDR2: MGHRA and YSYEKL. J was trimmed by 2 bases and V by 2 bases; bases with no gene match: 6. This CDR3 is 15 amino acids long. CDR3 bases: TGCGCCAGCAGCCAAACACAGGGGACCACCTACGAGCAGTACTTC. This sequence encodes CASSQTQGTTYEQYF.

The chain uses TRBV6-5 and TRBJ2-3; D call uncertain. The length of the CDR3 is 11 residues. Germline loops: CDR1 MNHEY, CDR2 SVGAGI. Trimming left V 6 bases short and J 4 bases short, with 5 bases between. CDR3 DNA: TGTGCCAGCAGCAGTCCAGATACGCAGTATTTT. Encoded protein: CASSSPDTQYF.

There are a few counts of this clone. V is TRBV30 and J is TRBJ1-4; 8 bases match TRBD1. CDR3 size: 13 residues. After removal of 5 bases from V and 6 bases from J, the junction contained 5 bases not matched to a gene. Germline V gene lookup returns CDR1 GTSNPN and CDR2 SVGIG (reference sequence). The CDR3 bases are TGTGCCTGGGCCGACAGGGGATATGAAAAACTGTTTTTT. Translating gives CAWADRGYEKLFF.

The rearrangement links TRBV6-6 to TRBJ2-1; D is perhaps TRBD1 (7 bases). The CDR3 runs 14 residues. Per the germline V gene, CDR1 is MNHNY and CDR2 is SVGAGI (reference sequence). Trimming cost V 5 bases and J 9 bases, with 17 bases left between them. The chain's CDR3 is CASSIGGQGGEQFF. The CDR3 nucleotides read TGTGCCAGCAGTATAGGGGGCCAGGGGGGTGAGCAGTTCTTC.

This clone was detected only once. This chain's CDR3 is CAWRHPKGAGTDTQYF. The CDR3 DNA follows: TGTGCCTGGAGACACCCAAAGGGGGCGGGGACAGATACGCAGTATTTT. This sequence joins TRBV30 and TRBJ2-3; D possibly corresponds to TRBD1 (7 bases). The CDR3 totals 16 residues. Deletions cut 3 bases from V and 3 bases from J, with 19 bases between. Per germline, CDR1 GTSNPN and CDR2 SVGIG (reference sequence).

This clone was detected once. The chain combines TRBV19 with TRBJ2-3, with D perhaps matching TRBD2 (7 bases). Germline CDR1 and CDR2: LNHDA and SQIVND (reference sequence). This CDR3 has 19 amino acids. Trimming removed 3 bases from V and 2 bases from J, with 24 bases in between. CDR3 sequence (DNA): TGTGCCAGTAGTATGAGGCAAGTGGGGGGGCCAGTATTCACAGATACGCAGTATTTT. Protein sequence: CASSMRQVGGPVFTDTQYF.

The genes are TRBV30 and TRBJ1-1; the match to TRBD1 covers 7 bases. Losses at the gene ends were 4 bases for V and 6 bases for J; bases not matched to a gene: 11. Germline assignment: CDR1 GTSNPN and CDR2 SVGIG (reference sequence). This CDR3 has 14 residues. The CDR3 sequence is CAWNPRGKGAEAFF. CDR3 coding DNA: TGTGCCTGGAACCCCAGGGGGAAGGGGGCTGAAGCTTTCTTT.

This chain joins TRBV9 and TRBJ1-1, with TRBD1 as a possible D gene (5 bases). CDR3 size: 13 residues. Trimming removed 1 base from V and 5 bases from J, with 9 bases in between. Germline loops: CDR1 SGDLS, CDR2 YYNGEE. The CDR3 sequence: CASSVSGRTEAFF. DNA for the CDR3: TGTGCCAGCAGCGTATCAGGGAGGACTGAAGCTTTCTTT.